Listed here are 20 T cell receptor beta chains from one sample, sequenced in a study of cytomegalovirus exposure and HLA in healthy donors. With 60 Vbeta and 13 Jbeta primers, the PCR was carried out. Profiled with immunoSEQ multiplex PCR; TCRdb holds only in-frame clones, not every one. The sample has about 110,000 clones; around 84% are singletons. Sequencing was performed on PBMCs. The origin of the receptors is a woman in her thirties in good health and CMV-seronegative.

The CDR3 protein is CASSQGYTGELFF. The CDR3 DNA follows: TGTGCCAGCAGCCAGGGTTACACCGGGGAGCTGTTTTTT. V usage is TRBV11-2 and J usage is TRBJ2-2; D perhaps matches TRBD1 (5 bases). CDR1 and CDR2 from the germline V gene are SGHAT and FQNNGV. The germline V and J ends were trimmed by 5 bases and 3 bases, with 7 bases remaining between them. The CDR3 loop spans 13 amino acids.

This rearrangement joins TRBV7-9 to TRBJ1-3; TRBD1 is a possible D gene (5 bases). Germline CDR1 is SEHNR and CDR2 is FQNEAQ (reference sequence). With 5 bases removed from V and 4 bases from J, the gap between germline ends came to 15 bases. CDR3 length: 15 amino acids. The CDR3 DNA reads TGTGCCAGCAGCGCCGGGGGGACGGCCGGAAACACCATATATTTT. As protein: CASSAGGTAGNTIYF.

The sample holds a few counts of this clone. This chain links TRBV4-3 with TRBJ2-7; the D gene is possibly TRBD1 (6 bases). The CDR3 consists of 14 residues. Germline lookup yields CDR1 LGHNA and CDR2 YSLEER. V was shortened by 0 bases and J by 3 bases, with 9 bases between the two germline ends. CDR3 loop: CASSQEDRLYEQYF. As DNA, the CDR3 is TGCGCCAGCAGCCAAGAGGACAGACTCTACGAGCAGTACTTC.

This sequence joins TRBV9 and TRBJ1-6; unclear D gene. The germline V gene has CDR1 SGDLS and CDR2 YYNGEE. The V gene lost 3 bases and the J gene lost 12 bases, with 10 bases spanning the gap. This CDR3 is built from 12 residues. CDR3 in amino acids: CASSDEGGPLHF. The CDR3 DNA sequence: TGTGCCAGCAGCGACGAGGGAGGACCCCTCCACTTT.

The genes are TRBV28 and TRBJ1-2; D may be TRBD1 (5 bases). Trimming removed 6 bases from V and 5 bases from J, with 16 bases in between. The germline CDR1 and CDR2 sequences are MDHEN and SYDVKM. CDR3 length: 14 amino acids. The CDR3 DNA reads as TGTGCCAGCAGCCCTCGGGGGGAGGGGTATGGCTACACCTTC. Its translation: CASSPRGEGYGYTF.

This clone was recorded once. The rearrangement joins TRBV7-3 to TRBJ2-3, with TRBD2 as a possible D gene (5 bases). The germline V gene encodes CDR1 SGHTA and CDR2 FQGTGA. The CDR3 is 15 residues long. The V end was cut by 5 bases, the J end by 0 bases, with 12 bases between. CDR3 protein: CASSRFGGSTDTQYF. CDR3 coding DNA: TGTGCCAGCAGCCGCTTTGGCGGGAGCACAGATACGCAGTATTTT.

This sequence joins TRBV7-9 and TRBJ2-7; 12 bases are shared with TRBD1. The ends lost 5 bases at V and 6 bases at J; junction bases unmatched: 8. This CDR3 is built from 15 residues. Germline loops: CDR1 SEHNR, CDR2 FQNEAQ (reference sequence). This CDR3 reads CASSLGQGAGVEQYF. As DNA, the CDR3 is TGTGCCAGCAGCCTGGGACAGGGGGCTGGTGTCGAGCAGTACTTC.

This chain uses TRBV6-5 with TRBJ2-5; unclear D gene. This CDR3 contains 14 residues. The germline CDR1 and CDR2 sequences are MNHEY and SVGAGI. V lost 5 bases, J lost 2 bases, and 12 bases lay in between. CDR3 sequence (DNA): TGTGCCAGCAGTACCCTAGGTGGACAAGAGACCCAGTACTTC. It is translated as CASSTLGGQETQYF.

J is TRBJ1-5 and V is TRBV28; D ambiguous. V lost 7 bases to trimming and J lost 8 bases, with 21 bases between them. The length of the CDR3 is 15 residues. Germline CDR1 MDHEN, CDR2 SYDVKM. CDR3 bases: TGTGCCAGCACCCTTATCGGAGGGCGTGCGGAGCCCCAGCATTTT. It codes for CASTLIGGRAEPQHF.

The V gene is TRBV7-6, the J gene TRBJ2-7; 12 bases map to TRBD2. CDR1 SGHVS and CDR2 FNYEAQ come from the germline V gene. V was pared by 5 bases and J by 3 bases, with 8 bases of the junction left unmatched. The CDR3 is made up of 16 amino acids. The CDR3 nucleotides read TGTGCCAGCAGCATTGCCACGGGACTAGCGGGCTACGAGCAGTACTTC. Its protein is CASSIATGLAGYEQYF.

V and J are TRBV7-6 and TRBJ2-7, with TRBD2 identical over 12 bases. The germline gives CDR1 SGHVS, CDR2 FNYEAQ. CDR3 size: 18 residues. Trimming cost V 3 bases and J 2 bases; bases outside gene matches: 11. The CDR3 coding sequence is TGTGCCAGCAGCTTCGCTAGCGGGGGGGGTTCAGGAGCCTACGAGCAGTACTTC. Translating gives CASSFASGGGSGAYEQYF. The full variable domain, in which reference TRBV7-6 and TRBJ2-7 provide the parts outside the CDR3, is GAGVSQSPRYKVTKRGQDVALRCDPISGHVSLYWYRQALGQGPEFLTYFNYEAQQDKSGLPNDRFSAERPEGSISTLTIQRTEQRDSAMYRCASSFASGGGSGAYEQYFGPGTRLTVT.

V usage is TRBV7-2 and J usage is TRBJ2-7; TRBD2 matches 7 bases. Germline V gives CDR1 SGHTA, CDR2 FQGNSA. This CDR3 is built from 14 residues. The V and J ends lost 1 base and 7 bases, in that order; junction bases with no gene match: 7. As DNA, the CDR3 is TGTGCCAGCAGCTTAGGGGGGGGGACGGGAGAGCAGTACTTC. It codes for CASSLGGGTGEQYF. Looking up the rest from reference TRBV7-2 and TRBJ2-7 gives the full variable domain: GAGVSQSPSNKVTEKGKDVELRCDPISGHTALYWYRQSLGQGLEFLIYFQGNSAPDKSGLPSDRFSAERTGGSVSTLTIQRTQQEDSAVYLCASSLGGGTGEQYFGPGTRLTVT.

V and J are TRBV4-3 and TRBJ2-2; 10 nucleotides line up with TRBD1. Unmatched junction bases numbered 7, after V lost 2 bases and J lost 4 bases. CDR1 and CDR2 from the germline V gene are LGHNA and YSLEER. The CDR3 length is 17 residues. The CDR3 DNA is TGCGCCAGCAGCCAACCGCGGACAGGGGGTCCCACCGGGGAGCTGTTTTTT. Protein sequence: CASSQPRTGGPTGELFF.

V and J are TRBV7-6 and TRBJ2-1; TRBD2 aligns across 13 bases. The CDR3 is 22 residues long. Germline V gene sequence: CDR1 SGHVS, CDR2 FNYEAQ. V lost 2 bases, J lost 0 bases, and 16 bases stayed unmatched. CDR3 coding DNA: TGTGCCAGCAGCTTAAGGAGCCCGAGACTAGCGGGGGGCCTAAGCTCCTACAATGAGCAGTTCTTC. It encodes CASSLRSPRLAGGLSSYNEQFF.

The V and J genes are TRBV5-1 and TRBJ1-1; D is ambiguous. The CDR3 is 14 residues long. The V end lost 2 bases, the J end lost 2 bases, and 10 bases lay between the germline ends. Germline V lookup: CDR1 SGHRS, CDR2 YFSETQ. CDR3 region: CASSFGQVNTEAFF. CDR3 nucleotide sequence: TGCGCCAGCAGCTTTGGGCAGGTCAACACTGAAGCTTTCTTT.

In the case of this clone: Other DNA sequences in the sample encode the same CDR3. This chain joins TRBV7-9 and TRBJ1-5, with 8 bases fitting TRBD1. J gave up 5 bases and V 8 bases, and 5 bases lay outside the gene matches. This CDR3 spans 13 amino acids. CDR1 SEHNR and CDR2 FQNEAQ come from the germline V gene (reference sequence). The CDR3 sequence: CASSQGGDQPQHF. CDR3 DNA: TGTGCCAGCTCACAGGGGGGCGATCAGCCCCAGCATTTT.

The rearrangement joins TRBV28 to TRBJ2-7; 14 positions match TRBD2. J gave up 4 bases and V 6 bases, and 5 bases lay outside the gene matches. Germline V gene lookup returns CDR1 MDHEN and CDR2 SYDVKM. The CDR3 is 15 residues long. CDR3 residues: CASSRGTSGSYEQYF. In DNA form, the CDR3 reads TGTGCCAGCAGCAGAGGGACTAGCGGGAGTTACGAGCAGTACTTC.

The chain carries TRBV4-1 and TRBJ2-2; tentative D call: TRBD1 (6 bases). V lost 2 bases to trimming and J lost 0 bases, with 10 bases between them. Germline loops: CDR1 MGHRA, CDR2 YSYEKL. The CDR3 sequence is 16 residues long. The CDR3 DNA sequence: TGCGCCAGCAGCCAATCACAGGGTCCGAACACCGGGGAGCTGTTTTTT. Amino acid sequence: CASSQSQGPNTGELFF.

The genes are TRBV7-2 and TRBJ2-7; 7 bases are shared with TRBD2. J gave up 4 bases and V 5 bases, and 14 bases lay outside the gene matches. Germline-derived CDR1 and CDR2 are SGHTA and FQGNSA. The CDR3 covers 16 residues. CDR3 nucleotide sequence: TGTGCCAGCAGCCGAACGATCGGCGGGAGTGGTTACGAGCAGTACTTC. Its translation: CASSRTIGGSGYEQYF.

The V call is TRBV5-6, the J call TRBJ2-2, with 8 bases fitting TRBD2. With 1 base clipped from V and 3 bases from J, the junction kept 5 bases outside the gene matches. Germline lookup yields CDR1 SGHDT and CDR2 YYEEEE. The CDR3 runs to 16 residues. CDR3 residues: CASSLTGGPHTGELFF. The CDR3, as DNA: TGTGCCAGCAGCTTGACGGGGGGGCCGCACACCGGGGAGCTGTTTTTT.